The clone carrying this T cell receptor (beta chain) has a single count. TCRdb's table, derived via immunoSEQ multiplex PCR, lists solely in-frame clones and lacks some. The profile covers around 140,000 clones, with around 87% appearing a single time and 35% to 40% taken by the ten largest. The V gene's germline CDR1 is SGHTA and CDR2 FQGNSA. The V end lost 2 bases, the J end lost 6 bases, and 14 bases lay between the germline ends. CDR3 size: 14 residues. This entry comes from a study of blood T cell repertoires in COVID-19. About the study: Collection of acute and convalescent COVID-19 samples took place in the United States, Italy and Spain. Nucleic acid was either cDNA or gDNA, and it came from T cells, B-cell-depleted T cells, or PBMCs.

Sequenced: peripheral blood. The V and J genes are TRBV7-2 and TRBJ2-7, with D hard to call. The clonotype originates from a man aged 45-60 years who had recovered from COVID-19. CDR3 in DNA: TGTGCCAGCAGCTTAACCGGTATTGAGGCCGAGCAGTACTTC. Amino acid sequence: CASSLTGIEAEQYF.